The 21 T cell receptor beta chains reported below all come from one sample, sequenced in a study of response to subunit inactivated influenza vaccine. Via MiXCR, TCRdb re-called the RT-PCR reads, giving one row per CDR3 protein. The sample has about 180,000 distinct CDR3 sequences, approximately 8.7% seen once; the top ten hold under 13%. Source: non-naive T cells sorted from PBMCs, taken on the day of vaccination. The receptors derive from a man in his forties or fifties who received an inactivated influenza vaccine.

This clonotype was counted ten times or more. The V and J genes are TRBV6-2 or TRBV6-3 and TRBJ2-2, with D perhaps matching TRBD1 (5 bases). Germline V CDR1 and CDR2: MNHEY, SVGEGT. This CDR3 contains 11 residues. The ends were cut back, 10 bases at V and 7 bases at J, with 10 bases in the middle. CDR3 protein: CATRVVGELFF. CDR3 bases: TGTGCCACCAGGGTCGTCGGGGAGCTGTTTTTT.

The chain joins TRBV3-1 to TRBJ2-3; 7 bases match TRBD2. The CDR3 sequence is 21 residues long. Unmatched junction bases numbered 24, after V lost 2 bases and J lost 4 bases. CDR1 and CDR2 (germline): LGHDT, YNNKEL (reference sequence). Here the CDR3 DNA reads TGTGCCAGCAGCCAACCGACGTCCCTGAGGCGGGACTACCTCCCCGCAGATACGCAGTATTTT. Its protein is CASSQPTSLRRDYLPADTQYF.

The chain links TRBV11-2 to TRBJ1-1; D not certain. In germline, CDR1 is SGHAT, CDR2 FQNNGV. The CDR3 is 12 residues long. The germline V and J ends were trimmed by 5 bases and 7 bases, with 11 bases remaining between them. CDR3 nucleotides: TGTGCCAGCAGCCGCTTCCTAGGTGAAGCTTTCTTT. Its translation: CASSRFLGEAFF.

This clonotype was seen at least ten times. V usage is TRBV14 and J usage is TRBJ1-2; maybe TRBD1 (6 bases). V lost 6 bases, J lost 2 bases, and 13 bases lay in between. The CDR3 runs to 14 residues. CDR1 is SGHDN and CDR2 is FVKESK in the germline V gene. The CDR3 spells CASSSLGGNYGYTF. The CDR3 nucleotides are TGTGCCAGCAGTTCCCTTGGGGGCAACTATGGCTACACCTTC.

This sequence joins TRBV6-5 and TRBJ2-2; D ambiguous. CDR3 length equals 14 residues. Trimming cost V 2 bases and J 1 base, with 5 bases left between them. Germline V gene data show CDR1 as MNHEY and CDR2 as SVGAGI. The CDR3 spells CASSYGKNTGELFF. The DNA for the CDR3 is TGTGCCAGCAGTTACGGCAAGAACACCGGGGAGCTGTTTTTT.

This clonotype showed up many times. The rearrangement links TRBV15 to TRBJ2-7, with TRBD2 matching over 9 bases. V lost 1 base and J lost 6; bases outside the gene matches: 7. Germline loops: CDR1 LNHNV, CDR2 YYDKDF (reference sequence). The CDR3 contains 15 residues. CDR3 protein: CATSRGAGGPFEQYF. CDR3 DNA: TGTGCCACCAGCAGAGGCGCGGGAGGGCCATTCGAGCAGTACTTC.

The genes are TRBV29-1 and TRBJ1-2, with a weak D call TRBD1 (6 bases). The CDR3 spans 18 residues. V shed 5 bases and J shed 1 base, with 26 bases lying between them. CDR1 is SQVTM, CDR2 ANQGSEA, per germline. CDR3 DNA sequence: TGCAGCGTTTGGGTTTCCGGGACAACGGCGGGGGATAACTATGGCTACACCTTC. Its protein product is CSVWVSGTTAGDNYGYTF.

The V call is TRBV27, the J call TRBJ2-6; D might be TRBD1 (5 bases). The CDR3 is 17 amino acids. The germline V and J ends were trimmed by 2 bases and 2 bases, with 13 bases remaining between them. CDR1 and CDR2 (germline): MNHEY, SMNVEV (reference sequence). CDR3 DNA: TGTGCCAGCAGTTTAAAGGGGATAGGGGCTGGGGCCAACGTCCTGACTTTC. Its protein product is CASSLKGIGAGANVLTF.

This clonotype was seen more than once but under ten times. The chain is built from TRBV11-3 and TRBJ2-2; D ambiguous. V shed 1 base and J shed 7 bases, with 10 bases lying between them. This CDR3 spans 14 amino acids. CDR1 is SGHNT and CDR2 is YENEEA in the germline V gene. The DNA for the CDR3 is TGTGCCAGCAGCTTAGCTGGACGCCGCGGGGAGCTGTTTTTT. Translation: CASSLAGRRGELFF.

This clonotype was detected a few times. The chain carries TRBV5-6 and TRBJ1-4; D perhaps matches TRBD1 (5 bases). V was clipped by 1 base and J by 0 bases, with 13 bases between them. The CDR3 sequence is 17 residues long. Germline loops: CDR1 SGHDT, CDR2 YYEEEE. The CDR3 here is CASSLFGQKATNEKLFF. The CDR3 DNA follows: TGTGCCAGCAGCTTGTTCGGACAAAAGGCAACTAATGAAAAACTGTTTTTT.

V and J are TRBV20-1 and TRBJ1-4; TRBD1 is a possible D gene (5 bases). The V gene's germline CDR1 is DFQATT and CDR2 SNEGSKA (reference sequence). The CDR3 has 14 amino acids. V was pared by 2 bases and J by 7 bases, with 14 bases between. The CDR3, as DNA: TGCAGTGCTAGACAAGGGACCTGGGGTGAAAAACTGTTTTTT. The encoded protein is CSARQGTWGEKLFF.

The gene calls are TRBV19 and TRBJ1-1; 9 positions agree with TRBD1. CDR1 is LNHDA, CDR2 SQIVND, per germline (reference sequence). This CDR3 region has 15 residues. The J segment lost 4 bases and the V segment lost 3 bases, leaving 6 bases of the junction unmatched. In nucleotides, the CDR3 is TGTGCCAGTAGTATGGGACAGGGAGGGAGCACTGAAGCTTTCTTT. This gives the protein CASSMGQGGSTEAFF. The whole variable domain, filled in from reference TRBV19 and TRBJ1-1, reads DGGITQSPKYLFRKEGQNVTLSCEQNLNHDAMYWYRQDPGQGLRLIYYSQIVNDFQKGDIAEGYSVSREKKESFPLTVTSAQKNPTAFYLCASSMGQGGSTEAFFGQGTRLTVV.

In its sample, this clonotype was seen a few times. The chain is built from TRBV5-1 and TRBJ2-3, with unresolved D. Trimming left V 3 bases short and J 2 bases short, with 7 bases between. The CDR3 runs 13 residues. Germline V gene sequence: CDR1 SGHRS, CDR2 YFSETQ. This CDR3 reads CASSSTLTDTQYF. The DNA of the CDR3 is TGCGCCAGCAGCTCCACGCTCACAGATACGCAGTATTTT.

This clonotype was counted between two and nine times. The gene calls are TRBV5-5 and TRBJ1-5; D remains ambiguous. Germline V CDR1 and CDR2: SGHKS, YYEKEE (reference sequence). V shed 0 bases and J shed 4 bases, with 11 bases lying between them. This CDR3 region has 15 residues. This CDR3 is CASSLDSQRNQPQHF. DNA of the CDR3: TGTGCCAGCAGCTTGGACAGTCAGCGTAATCAGCCCCAGCATTTT.

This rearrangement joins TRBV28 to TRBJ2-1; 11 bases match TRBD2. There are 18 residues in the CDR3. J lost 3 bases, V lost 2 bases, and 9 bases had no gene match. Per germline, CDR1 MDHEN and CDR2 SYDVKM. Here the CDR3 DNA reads TGTGCCAGCAGTTTAGGGGGGTGGGGACTAGCGGTCTACAATGAGCAGTTCTTC. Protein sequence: CASSLGGWGLAVYNEQFF.

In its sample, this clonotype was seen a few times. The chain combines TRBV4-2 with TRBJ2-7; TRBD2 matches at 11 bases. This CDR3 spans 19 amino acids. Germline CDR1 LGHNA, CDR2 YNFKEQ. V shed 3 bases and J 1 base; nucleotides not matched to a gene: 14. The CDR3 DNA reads TGTGCCAGCAGCCAGCAAGGGGCTTTACTAGCGGGGGTATCCTACGAGCAGTACTTC. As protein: CASSQQGALLAGVSYEQYF.

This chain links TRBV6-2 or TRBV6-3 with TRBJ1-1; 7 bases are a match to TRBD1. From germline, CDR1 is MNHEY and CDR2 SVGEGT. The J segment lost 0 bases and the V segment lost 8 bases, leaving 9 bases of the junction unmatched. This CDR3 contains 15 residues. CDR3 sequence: CASGPGQTMNTEAFF. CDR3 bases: TGTGCCAGCGGACCGGGACAGACCATGAACACTGAAGCTTTCTTT.

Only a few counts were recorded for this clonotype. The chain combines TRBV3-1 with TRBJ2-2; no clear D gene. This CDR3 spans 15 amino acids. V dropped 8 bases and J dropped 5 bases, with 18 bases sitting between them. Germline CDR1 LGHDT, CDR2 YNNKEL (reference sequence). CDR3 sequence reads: CASRGGTMWTGELFF. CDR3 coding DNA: TGTGCCAGCCGAGGCGGAACGATGTGGACCGGGGAGCTGTTTTTT.

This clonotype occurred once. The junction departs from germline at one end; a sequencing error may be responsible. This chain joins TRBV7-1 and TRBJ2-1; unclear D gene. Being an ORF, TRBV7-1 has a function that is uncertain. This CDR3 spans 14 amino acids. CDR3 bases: TGTGCCATCAGCTCTGGCCCCCCCAGCAATGAGCAGTTCTTC. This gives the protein CAISSGPPSNEQFF.

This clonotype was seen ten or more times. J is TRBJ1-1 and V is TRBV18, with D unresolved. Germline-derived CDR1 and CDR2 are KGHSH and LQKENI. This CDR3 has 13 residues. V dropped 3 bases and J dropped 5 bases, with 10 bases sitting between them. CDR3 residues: CASSPSAPTEAFF. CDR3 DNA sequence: TGTGCCAGCTCACCCTCCGCCCCGACTGAAGCTTTCTTT.

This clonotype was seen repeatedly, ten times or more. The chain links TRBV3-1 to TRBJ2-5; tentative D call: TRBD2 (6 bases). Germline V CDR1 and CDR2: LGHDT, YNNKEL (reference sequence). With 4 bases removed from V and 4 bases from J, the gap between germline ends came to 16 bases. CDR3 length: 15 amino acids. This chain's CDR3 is CASSPGGLGRETQYF. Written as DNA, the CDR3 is TGTGCCAGCAGCCCCGGAGGGTTGGGGCGAGAGACCCAGTACTTC.